Sequencing of this TCR beta chain was carried out in a study of blood T cell repertoires in COVID-19. Across the study: Sites in the United States, Italy and Spain provided acute and convalescent COVID-19 samples. PBMCs, B-cell-depleted T cells, or T cells were the source of the cDNA or gDNA that made up the material.

The CDR3 totals 14 residues. Germline CDR1 reads MDHEN; CDR2 reads SYDVKM. Notes on this clone: One end of the junction varies from germline; a read error may be responsible.

In the original workflow: Amplifying reference gene primers gave estimates of nucleated cell counts. Sequencing was performed with immunoSEQ multiplex PCR; in TCRdb, only in-frame clones are kept and a portion is missing. That table is the source of V, J and clone size, and D and trimming were worked out from the DNA. The table records 200,000 to 250,000 clones, over 75% of them present only once. The chain has TRBV28 and TRBJ1-4; the D gene is possibly TRBD1 (5 bases). This TCR came from a woman in her thirties or forties who had recovered from COVID-19. Specimen: peripheral blood. The CDR3 coding sequence is TGTGCCAGCAGAAAGGACAAATCTAACGAAAAACTGTTTTTT. Its protein is CASRKDKSNEKLFF.